One sample yielded the 26 T cell receptor beta chains listed below, sequenced in a study of T cell responses to AZD1222 COVID-19 vaccine. Measured with immunoSEQ multiplex PCR; TCRdb has only the in-frame clones, and not every one. The sample contains more than 85,000 clones, approximately 91% of which appear only once. Here the sequenced sample was peripheral blood, taken on day 0 of AZD1222 vaccination. The receptors were gathered from an adult in good health.

This chain joins TRBV7-8 and TRBJ1-6, with 8 positions matching TRBD1. The CDR3 consists of 15 residues. Trimming removed 1 base from V and 9 bases from J; junction bases left unmatched: 5. From germline, CDR1 is SGHVS and CDR2 FQNEAQ. As DNA, the CDR3 is TGTGCCAGCAGCTTAGGGACAGGGTCTATTTCACCCCTCCACTTT. Translated, it gives CASSLGTGSISPLHF.

The rearrangement links TRBV7-2 to TRBJ2-5; D perhaps matches TRBD1 (6 bases). CDR1 is SGHTA, CDR2 FQGNSA, per germline. This CDR3 comprises 14 residues. The germline V and J ends were trimmed by 4 bases and 0 bases, with 9 bases remaining between them. The CDR3 here is CASSYTGYQETQYF. The CDR3 DNA reads as TGTGCCAGCAGCTACACAGGGTACCAAGAGACCCAGTACTTC.

This clone has only one observation. CDR3 sequence reads: CASSLTIGQETQYF. Written as DNA, the CDR3 is TGCGCCAGCAGCTTGACGATCGGCCAAGAGACCCAGTACTTC. This chain joins TRBV5-1 and TRBJ2-5; no definite D call. V lost 1 base and J lost 1, with 8 bases in between. This CDR3 is 14 amino acids long. Germline loops: CDR1 SGHRS, CDR2 YFSETQ.

This sequence joins TRBV12-3 or TRBV12-4 and TRBJ2-1; either TRBD1 or TRBD2 may fit D (5 bases each). The length of the CDR3 is 13 residues. The V end was cut by 7 bases, the J end by 8 bases, with 15 bases between. In DNA form, the CDR3 reads TGTGCCAGCACCCGGGGCGGGCCTTATGAGCAGTTCTTC. It translates to CASTRGGPYEQFF.

This rearrangement joins TRBV28 to TRBJ1-2; D is uncertain. Germline V gene lookup returns CDR1 MDHEN and CDR2 SYDVKM. V was pared by 3 bases and J by 3 bases, with 14 bases between. This CDR3 spans 15 amino acids. CDR3 nucleotide sequence: TGTGCCAGCAGTTTGCCCGCGGGCCGGGACTATGGCTACACCTTC. This encodes CASSLPAGRDYGYTF.

The chain links TRBV7-8 to TRBJ1-2; the match to TRBD1 covers 11 bases. Germline assignment: CDR1 SGHVS and CDR2 FQNEAQ. The trim removed 3 bases at V and 6 bases at J, leaving 6 bases unmatched. CDR3 length equals 15 residues. This CDR3 reads CASSFADRGLDGYTF. For the CDR3, the DNA is TGTGCCAGCAGCTTCGCGGACAGGGGGCTGGATGGCTACACCTTC.

CDR3 sequence (DNA): TGTGCCAGTAGTCTTCGACAGGGGGCTAGGCCCCAGCATTTT. This codes for CASSLRQGARPQHF. The rearrangement links TRBV19 to TRBJ1-5, with 10 positions matching TRBD1. CDR3 length equals 14 residues. Per the germline V gene, CDR1 is LNHDA and CDR2 is SQIVND (reference sequence). V dropped 5 bases and J dropped 9; count of bases not matched to a gene: 7.

The V gene is TRBV7-2, the J gene TRBJ1-1; D uncertain. CDR1 and CDR2 from the germline V gene are SGHTA and FQGNSA. The V end lost 5 bases, the J end lost 6 bases, and 16 bases lay between the germline ends. This CDR3 has 14 residues. CDR3 loop: CASSQTGGQAEAFF. CDR3 nucleotides: TGTGCCAGCAGCCAAACTGGAGGGCAGGCTGAAGCTTTCTTT.

The rearrangement uses TRBV1 and TRBJ2-1; TRBD2 was called by the table and not checked on the DNA. TRBV1 corresponds to a pseudogene. This CDR3 has 19 residues. The CDR3 reads CTSSQDLSPAGHLYNEQFF. CDR3 coding DNA: TGCACCAGCAGCCAAGATCTAAGCCCAGCGGGACACCTCTACAATGAGCAGTTCTTC.

The chain employs TRBV28 and TRBJ1-5, with no clear D. The V and J ends lost 6 bases and 1 base respectively, with 10 bases between them. This CDR3 is built from 14 residues. Germline lookup yields CDR1 MDHEN and CDR2 SYDVKM. CDR3 in amino acids: CASSPTESNQPQHF. The CDR3 DNA sequence: TGTGCCAGCAGCCCTACAGAGAGCAATCAGCCCCAGCATTTT.

The chain links TRBV12-3 or TRBV12-4 to TRBJ2-1; TRBD2 agrees at 7 bases. J was trimmed by 11 bases and V by 6 bases; bases with no gene match: 10. CDR3 length: 13 residues. CDR3 sequence reads: CASSRPSAGQQFF. The CDR3 DNA reads TGTGCCAGCAGCCGCCCCTCAGCGGGGCAGCAGTTCTTC.

The V gene is TRBV6-2 or TRBV6-3, the J gene TRBJ2-7; D is unresolved. The germline gives CDR1 MNHEY, CDR2 SVGEGT. V lost 4 bases to trimming and J lost 0 bases, with 13 bases between them. The CDR3 is 15 residues long. CDR3 sequence: CASSLDTTPSYEQYF. CDR3 DNA sequence: TGTGCCAGCAGTTTAGACACTACCCCCTCCTACGAGCAGTACTTC.

This rearrangement joins TRBV6-2 or TRBV6-3 to TRBJ2-1; 7 bases agree with TRBD2. Looked up from germline, CDR1 is MNHEY and CDR2 is SVGEGT. The V gene end was trimmed by 4 bases and the J gene end by 5 bases; junction bases not matched to a gene: 11. The CDR3 runs to 16 residues. CDR3 region: CASSLRGVISHNEQFF. The CDR3 nucleotides read TGTGCCAGCAGTTTACGGGGGGTCATTTCCCACAATGAGCAGTTCTTC.

This rearrangement joins TRBV4-1 to TRBJ1-2; D perhaps matches TRBD1 (5 bases). The CDR3 consists of 18 residues. Trimming took off 2 bases at V and 0 bases at J, with 19 bases between the two ends. CDR1 and CDR2 from the germline V gene are MGHRA and YSYEKL. The CDR3 nucleotides read TGCGCCAGCAGCCAATTTGATCTAGAACAGGCCGCTAACTATGGCTACACCTTC. Encoded protein: CASSQFDLEQAANYGYTF.

The chain combines TRBV3-1 (or the pseudogene TRBV3-2) with TRBJ1-6; D is possibly TRBD1 (5 bases). CDR1 and CDR2 (germline): LGHDT, YNNKEL (reference sequence). This CDR3 is 13 amino acids long. Trimming took 1 base from V and 11 from J, leaving 9 bases between them. The CDR3 nucleotides read TGTGCCAGCAGCCAAGGGGGGTTGGCACCCCTCCACTTT. Amino acid sequence: CASSQGGLAPLHF.

The chain carries TRBV11-2 and TRBJ2-3; 8 nucleotides agree with TRBD2. Trimming at V came to 5 bases and at J to 5 bases, leaving 9 bases not matched to a gene. Germline CDR1 SGHAT, CDR2 FQNNGV. The CDR3 covers 15 residues. The CDR3 region has the DNA TGTGCCAGCAGCAGCGGGAGCCTCAAGGGAGATACGCAGTATTTT. It translates to CASSSGSLKGDTQYF.

The chain combines TRBV5-6 with TRBJ1-4; a weak D match, TRBD1 (5 bases). The germline gives CDR1 SGHDT, CDR2 YYEEEE. V lost 4 bases and J 13 bases, leaving 17 bases between the germline ends. The length of the CDR3 is 13 residues. This chain's CDR3 is CASSLDPSGALFF. CDR3 DNA: TGTGCCAGCAGCCTCGACCCATCCGGGGCACTGTTTTTT.

V and J are TRBV4-3 and TRBJ2-1; D unclear. V was trimmed by 0 bases and J by 10 bases, leaving 4 bases between them. CDR3 length equals 11 residues. Germline V CDR1 and CDR2: LGHNA, YSLEER. In DNA form, the CDR3 reads TGCGCCAGCAGCCAAGATGGCGAGCAGTTCTTC. It translates to CASSQDGEQFF.

The V gene is TRBV19, the J gene TRBJ2-1; the D gene is possibly TRBD2 (6 bases). Germline values: CDR1 LNHDA, CDR2 SQIVND (reference sequence). CDR3 length: 17 amino acids. V lost 10 bases to trimming and J lost 1 base, with 23 bases between them. The CDR3 loop reads CATQSRRAGQSYNEQFF. The CDR3 coding sequence is TGTGCCACCCAGTCCAGGAGGGCAGGCCAATCCTACAATGAGCAGTTCTTC.

The chain employs TRBV27 and TRBJ1-1, with D maybe TRBD1 (6 bases). CDR3 length: 13 residues. Germline assignment: CDR1 MNHEY and CDR2 SMNVEV (reference sequence). V was pared by 3 bases and J by 7 bases, with 12 bases between. DNA of the CDR3: TGTGCCAGCAGTTTGGGGGCAGAGCTTGAAGCTTTCTTT. Protein: CASSLGAELEAFF.

This chain uses TRBV2 with TRBJ1-5, with 7 bases identical to TRBD1. The germline V gene has CDR1 SNHLY and CDR2 FYNNEI. V shed 4 bases, J shed 7 bases, and the junction held 7 bases outside the gene matches. This CDR3 has 14 amino acids. The CDR3 is CASSVAGGRQPQHF. The CDR3 region has the DNA TGTGCCAGCAGTGTGGCAGGGGGAAGACAGCCCCAGCATTTT.

This rearrangement joins TRBV6-4 to TRBJ2-1; 8 bases line up with TRBD2. The V and J ends lost 4 bases and 8 bases, in that order; junction bases with no gene match: 10. Per the germline V gene, CDR1 is MRHNA and CDR2 is SNTAGT. The CDR3 spans 15 residues. This chain's CDR3 is CASSVSSGSGDEQFF. The CDR3 nucleotides are TGTGCCAGCAGTGTAAGCAGCGGGAGCGGTGATGAGCAGTTCTTC.

The V gene is TRBV5-4, the J gene TRBJ2-5; D uncertain. Per the germline V gene, CDR1 is SGHNT and CDR2 is YYREEE (reference sequence). V lost 5 bases and J 8 bases, leaving 16 bases between the germline ends. This CDR3 comprises 13 residues. The CDR3 DNA reads as TGTGCCAGCAGGATGGACCCGGATTTAACCCAGTACTTC. It specifies CASRMDPDLTQYF. Using reference TRBV5-4 and TRBJ2-5 for the parts outside the CDR3, the full variable domain is ETGVTQSPTHLIKTRGQQVTLRCSSQSGHNTVSWYQQALGQGPQFIFQYYREEENGRGNFPPRFSGLQFPNYSSELNVNALELDDSALYLCASRMDPDLTQYFGPGTRLLVL.

V usage is TRBV4-3 and J usage is TRBJ1-1; D might be TRBD1 (5 bases). With 2 bases removed from V and 7 bases from J, the gap between germline ends came to 11 bases. Germline V gene lookup returns CDR1 LGHNA and CDR2 YSLEER. The CDR3 length is 13 residues. CDR3 DNA sequence: TGCGCCAGCAGCCAAAGGGACGTAGATGAAGCTTTCTTT. This translates into CASSQRDVDEAFF.

This clone was seen at least ten times. The chain couples TRBV29-1 to TRBJ1-1; no reliable D call. Trimming left V 6 bases short and J 0 bases short, with 8 bases between. The V gene's germline CDR1 is SQVTM and CDR2 ANQGSEA. CDR3 length: 12 residues. Written as DNA, the CDR3 is TGCAGCGTCATGAATTTGAACACTGAAGCTTTCTTT. Translation: CSVMNLNTEAFF.

This chain joins TRBV11-2 and TRBJ1-1; TRBD1 agrees at 7 bases. Per the germline V gene, CDR1 is SGHAT and CDR2 is FQNNGV. The CDR3 extends over 13 amino acids. V was clipped by 4 bases and J by 6 bases; unmatched bases: 5. The CDR3 nucleotides are TGTGCCAGCAGCTCTGACAGGGCCGCTGAAGCTTTCTTT. Its protein product is CASSSDRAAEAFF.